The clone carrying this TCR beta chain was picked up a small number of times. Researchers prepared the TCRbeta library using unique molecular identifiers, the study reports. Via MiXCR, TCRdb re-called the PCR reads, giving one row per CDR3 protein. The sample has approximately 350,000 distinct CDR3 sequences, approximately 12% seen once. The sample belongs to a study of T-cell reconstitution after alpha-beta-depleted transplantation in children. Germline CDR1 MNHEY, CDR2 SVGAGI. This CDR3 has 14 residues. The ends were cut back, 3 bases at V and 1 base at J, with 9 bases in the middle. This TCR was sampled from a human donor who donated a stem cell graft to a child with Fanconi anemia. Material: PBMCs, obtained from the stem cell graft. V is TRBV6-5 and J is TRBJ1-1; D unclear. As DNA, the CDR3 is TGTGCCAGCAGTTATTCACAGCGGAACACTGAAGCTTTCTTT. This codes for CASSYSQRNTEAFF.